The 16 T cell receptor beta chains presented below share a single source sample, sequenced in a study of CD8+ T cells in alopecia areata. Extracted RNA was reverse transcribed into cDNA, the sequencing template. Clones were read by immunoSEQ multiplex PCR, and TCRdb kept only the in-frame ones, dropping some. The data contain about 150,000 clones, 40% to 60% of them singletons. The specimen comprised CD8+ T cells sorted from blood, sampled at week 0. The receptors come from a human donor with alopecia areata.

CDR3 amino acids: CASSEGQDATNEKLFF. DNA of the CDR3: TGTGCCAGCAGTGAAGGACAGGACGCAACTAATGAAAAACTGTTTTTT. The chain uses TRBV25-1 and TRBJ1-4, with 7 bases lining up with TRBD1. This CDR3 is 16 amino acids long. V lost 2 bases, J lost 0 bases, and 3 bases stayed unmatched. The germline V gene has CDR1 MGHDK and CDR2 SYGVNS.

V is TRBV5-6 and J is TRBJ2-1; 7 bases map to TRBD1. CDR3 length: 14 amino acids. The V gene's germline CDR1 is SGHDT and CDR2 YYEEEE. V lost 3 bases, J lost 2 bases, and 2 bases stayed unmatched. CDR3 DNA: TGTGCCAGCAGCTGGGGGACAGCCTACAATGAGCAGTTCTTC. Encoded protein: CASSWGTAYNEQFF.

J is TRBJ2-2 and V is TRBV25-1; tentative D call: TRBD2 (7 bases). The length of the CDR3 is 16 residues. Germline-derived CDR1 and CDR2 are MGHDK and SYGVNS. V lost 1 base, J lost 2 bases, and 11 bases lay in between. CDR3 in DNA: TGTGCCAGCAGTGAATCCCCGGGGGGCAACACCGGGGAGCTGTTTTTT. This encodes CASSESPGGNTGELFF.

J is TRBJ2-1 and V is TRBV29-1; 8 nucleotides match TRBD2. CDR3 length: 11 residues. V was clipped by 8 bases and J by 6 bases; unmatched bases: 3. The germline gives CDR1 SQVTM, CDR2 ANQGSEA. CDR3 sequence (DNA): TGCAGCACCGGGGGGGGCAATGAGCAGTTCTTC. Its translation: CSTGGGNEQFF.

This chain joins TRBV29-1 and TRBJ1-1; 7 nucleotides match TRBD1. The V and J ends lost 6 bases and 3 bases, in that order; junction bases with no gene match: 4. Germline V lookup: CDR1 SQVTM, CDR2 ANQGSEA. This CDR3 is built from 12 residues. This chain's CDR3 is CSVFRGDTEAFF. The CDR3 DNA follows: TGCAGCGTCTTCAGGGGGGACACTGAAGCTTTCTTT.

Only one count was recorded for this clone. This chain uses TRBV13 with TRBJ2-3; D gene uncertain. Germline assignment: CDR1 PRHDT and CDR2 FYEKMQ (reference sequence). This CDR3 is 11 amino acids long. V was trimmed by 1 base and J by 7 bases, leaving 3 bases between them. CDR3 protein: CASSLENTQYF. CDR3 nucleotides: TGTGCCAGCAGCTTAGAAAATACGCAGTATTTT.

The chain joins TRBV5-6 to TRBJ2-4; maybe TRBD1 (6 bases). Germline V gene lookup returns CDR1 SGHDT and CDR2 YYEEEE. CDR3 size: 13 residues. V was pared by 0 bases and J by 6 bases, with 7 bases between. The CDR3 DNA reads as TGTGCCAGCAGCTTGGGCAGGGGAAACATTCAGTACTTC. It codes for CASSLGRGNIQYF.

The gene calls are TRBV9 and TRBJ1-5, with TRBD1 matching 8 bases. From germline, CDR1 is SGDLS and CDR2 YYNGEE. The CDR3 is 14 residues long. Unmatched junction bases numbered 5, after V lost 3 bases and J lost 6 bases. CDR3: CASSAGQGRQPQHF. The CDR3 bases are TGTGCCAGCAGCGCAGGACAGGGACGTCAGCCCCAGCATTTT.

The genes are TRBV6-5 and TRBJ1-6, with a weak D call TRBD1 (6 bases). Trimming pared 1 base from V and 10 bases from J, leaving 14 bases between. This CDR3 region has 15 residues. The germline V gene has CDR1 MNHEY and CDR2 SVGAGI. Here the CDR3 reads CASSYWAGEVSPLHF. The CDR3 coding sequence is TGTGCCAGCAGTTACTGGGCAGGGGAAGTCTCACCCCTCCACTTT.

This clone was detected only once. The chain is built from TRBV9 and TRBJ2-7; D might be TRBD1 (6 bases). Germline loops: CDR1 SGDLS, CDR2 YYNGEE. The CDR3 sequence is 13 residues long. Trimming stripped 3 bases from V and 4 bases from J, with 11 bases between. Here the CDR3 DNA reads TGTGCCAGCAGCGCCGGGACAAAATACGAGCAGTACTTC. Residues: CASSAGTKYEQYF.

The chain couples TRBV30 to TRBJ1-1, with D tentatively TRBD1 (6 bases). There are 12 residues in the CDR3. Germline assignment: CDR1 GTSNPN and CDR2 SVGIG (reference sequence). Between the trimmed V and J ends, which lost 1 base and 10 bases, there was a span of 13 bases. CDR3 in amino acids: CAWSAQQGTAFF. CDR3 sequence (DNA): TGTGCCTGGAGTGCCCAACAGGGAACAGCTTTCTTT.

This clone has a handful of counts. The chain is built from TRBV9 and TRBJ2-5; 7 nucleotides match TRBD1. Germline lookup yields CDR1 SGDLS and CDR2 YYNGEE. Trimming at V came to 3 bases and at J to 4 bases, leaving 6 bases not matched to a gene. This CDR3 is built from 14 residues. CDR3 protein: CASSARQGRETQYF. For the CDR3, the DNA is TGTGCCAGCAGCGCCCGACAGGGACGAGAGACCCAGTACTTC.

This clone appeared a few times. This likely came from a read error, as a far larger clone is one base away. In the same sample, other DNA sequences code for this CDR3. The chain couples TRBV2 to TRBJ2-6, with D possibly TRBD1 on 6 matching bases. The CDR3 has 15 residues. Germline V gene lookup returns CDR1 SNHLY and CDR2 FYNNEI. Between the trimmed V and J ends, which lost 3 bases and 1 base, there was a span of 7 bases. The CDR3 DNA follows: TGTGCCAGCAGTGACAGGGGATCTGGGGCCAACGTCCTGACTTTC. It codes for CASSDRGSGANVLTF.

V and J are TRBV7-8 and TRBJ2-7; TRBD1 aligns across 9 bases. V shed 5 bases and J 7 bases; nucleotides not matched to a gene: 6. The germline V gene has CDR1 SGHVS and CDR2 FQNEAQ. CDR3 length: 13 residues. The CDR3 DNA follows: TGTGCCAGCAGCCCCGGGACAGGGAGTGAGCAGTACTTC. Protein: CASSPGTGSEQYF.

This clone was seen a few times. The chain recombines TRBV6-6 with TRBJ1-2; no definite D call. V lost 8 bases and J 4 bases, leaving 17 bases between the germline ends. The germline gives CDR1 MNHNY, CDR2 SVGAGI (reference sequence). CDR3 length equals 14 residues. CDR3 residues: CASLPGPGIYGYTF. CDR3 DNA sequence: TGTGCCAGCCTACCCGGCCCGGGAATCTATGGCTACACCTTC.

This chain uses TRBV5-1 with TRBJ2-7, with TRBD1 matching 11 bases. This CDR3 has 15 amino acids. Germline V gene lookup returns CDR1 SGHRS and CDR2 YFSETQ. Trimming removed 4 bases from V and 5 bases from J; junction bases left unmatched: 8. DNA for the CDR3: TGCGCCAGCAGCACAGGACAGGGGGCAACGAACGAGCAGTACTTC. Translating it yields CASSTGQGATNEQYF.